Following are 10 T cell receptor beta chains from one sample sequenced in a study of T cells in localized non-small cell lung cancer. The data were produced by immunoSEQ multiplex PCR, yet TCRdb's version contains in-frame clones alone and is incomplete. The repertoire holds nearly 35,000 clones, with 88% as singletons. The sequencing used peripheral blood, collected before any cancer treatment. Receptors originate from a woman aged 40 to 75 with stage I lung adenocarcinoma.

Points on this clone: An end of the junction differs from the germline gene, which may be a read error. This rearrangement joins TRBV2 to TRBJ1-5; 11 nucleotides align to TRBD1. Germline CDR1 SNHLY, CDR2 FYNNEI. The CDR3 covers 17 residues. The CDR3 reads CASTGTGGPVVSQPQHF. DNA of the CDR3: TGTGCTAGCACTGGGACAGGGGGACCGGTAGTCAGTCAGCCCCAGCATTTT.

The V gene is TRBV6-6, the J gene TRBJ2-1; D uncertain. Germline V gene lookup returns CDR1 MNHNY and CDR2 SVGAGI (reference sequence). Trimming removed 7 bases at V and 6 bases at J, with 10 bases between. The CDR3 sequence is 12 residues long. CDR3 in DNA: TGTGCCAGCACCCCCTGGGGCAATGAGCAGTTCTTC. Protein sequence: CASTPWGNEQFF.

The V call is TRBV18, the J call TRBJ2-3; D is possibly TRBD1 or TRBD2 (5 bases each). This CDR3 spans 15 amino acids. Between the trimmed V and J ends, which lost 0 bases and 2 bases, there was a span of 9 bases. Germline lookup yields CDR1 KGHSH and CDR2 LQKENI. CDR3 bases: TGTGCCAGCTCACCACCCCCAGGGACCACAGATACGCAGTATTTT. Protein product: CASSPPPGTTDTQYF.

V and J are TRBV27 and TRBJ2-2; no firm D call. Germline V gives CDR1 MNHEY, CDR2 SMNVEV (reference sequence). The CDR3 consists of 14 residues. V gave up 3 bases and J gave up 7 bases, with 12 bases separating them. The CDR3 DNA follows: TGTGCCAGCAGTTTGGGTTTTTTGGTCGGGGAGCTGTTTTTT. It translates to CASSLGFLVGELFF.

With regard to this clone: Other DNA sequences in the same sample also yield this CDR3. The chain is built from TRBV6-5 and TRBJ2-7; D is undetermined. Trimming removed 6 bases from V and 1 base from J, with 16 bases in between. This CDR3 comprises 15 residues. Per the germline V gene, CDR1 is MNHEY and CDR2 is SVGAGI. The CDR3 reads CASSSTQVGSYEQYF. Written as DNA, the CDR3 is TGTGCCAGCAGCTCCACCCAGGTCGGGTCCTACGAGCAGTACTTC.

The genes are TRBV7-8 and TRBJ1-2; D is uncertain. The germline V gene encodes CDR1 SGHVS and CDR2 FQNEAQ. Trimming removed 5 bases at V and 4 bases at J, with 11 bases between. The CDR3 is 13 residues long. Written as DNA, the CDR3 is TGTGCCAGCAGCCGCCGGTCAGGCTATGGCTACACCTTC. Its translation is CASSRRSGYGYTF.

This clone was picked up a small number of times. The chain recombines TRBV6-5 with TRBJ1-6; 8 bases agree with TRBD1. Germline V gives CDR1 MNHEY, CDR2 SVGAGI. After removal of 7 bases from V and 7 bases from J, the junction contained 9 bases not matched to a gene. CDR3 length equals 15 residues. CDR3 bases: TGTGCCAGCACCCCGGGACAGGTCTGGAATTCACCCCTCCACTTT. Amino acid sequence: CASTPGQVWNSPLHF.

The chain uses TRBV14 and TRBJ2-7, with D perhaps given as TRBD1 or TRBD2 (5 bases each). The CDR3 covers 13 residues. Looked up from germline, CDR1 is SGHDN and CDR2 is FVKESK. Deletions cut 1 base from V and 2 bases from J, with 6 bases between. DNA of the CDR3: TGTGCCAGCAGCCAAGGAGGGGCCTACGAGCAGTACTTC. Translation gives CASSQGGAYEQYF.

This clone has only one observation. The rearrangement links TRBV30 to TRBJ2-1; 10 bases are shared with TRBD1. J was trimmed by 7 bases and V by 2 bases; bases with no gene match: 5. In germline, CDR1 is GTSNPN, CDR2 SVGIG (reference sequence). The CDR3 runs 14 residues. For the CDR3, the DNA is TGTGCCTGGAGTTATGACAGGGGGCCTAATGAGCAGTTCTTC. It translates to CAWSYDRGPNEQFF.

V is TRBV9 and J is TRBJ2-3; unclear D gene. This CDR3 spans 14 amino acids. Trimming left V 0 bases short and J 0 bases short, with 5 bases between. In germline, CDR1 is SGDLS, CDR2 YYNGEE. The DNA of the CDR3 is TGTGCCAGCAGCGTAGTGCTTAGCACAGATACGCAGTATTTT. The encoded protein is CASSVVLSTDTQYF.